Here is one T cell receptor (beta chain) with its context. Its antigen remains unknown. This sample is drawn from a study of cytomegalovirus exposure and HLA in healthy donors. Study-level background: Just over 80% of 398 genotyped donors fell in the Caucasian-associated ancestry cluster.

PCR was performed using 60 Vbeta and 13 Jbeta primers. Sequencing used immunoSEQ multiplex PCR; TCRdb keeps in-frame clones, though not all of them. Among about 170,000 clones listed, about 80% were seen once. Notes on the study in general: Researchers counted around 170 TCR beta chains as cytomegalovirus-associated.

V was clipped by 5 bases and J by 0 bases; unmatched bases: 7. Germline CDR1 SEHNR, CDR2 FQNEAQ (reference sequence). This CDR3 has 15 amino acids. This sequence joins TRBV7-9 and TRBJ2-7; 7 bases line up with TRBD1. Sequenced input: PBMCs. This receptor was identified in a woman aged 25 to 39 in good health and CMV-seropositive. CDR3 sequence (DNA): TGTGCCAGCAGCCCAGAGGACAGGAGCTCCTACGAGCAGTACTTC. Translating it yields CASSPEDRSSYEQYF. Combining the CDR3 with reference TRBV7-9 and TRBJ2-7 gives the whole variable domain DTGVSQNPRHKITKRGQNVTFRCDPISEHNRLYWYRQTLGQGPEFLTYFQNEAQLEKSRLLSDRFSAERPKGSFSTLEIQRTEQGDSAMYLCASSPEDRSSYEQYFGPGTRLTVT.